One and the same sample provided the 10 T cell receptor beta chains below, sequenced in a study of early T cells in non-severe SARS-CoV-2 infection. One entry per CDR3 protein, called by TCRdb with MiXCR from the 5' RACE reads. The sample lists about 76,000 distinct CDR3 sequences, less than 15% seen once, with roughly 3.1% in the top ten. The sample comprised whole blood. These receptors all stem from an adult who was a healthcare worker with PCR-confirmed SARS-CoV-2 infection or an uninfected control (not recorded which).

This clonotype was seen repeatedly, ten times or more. CDR3 bases: TGTGCCAGCAGCTCCGTTAGGCTAAATCAGCCCCAGCATTTT. This sequence encodes CASSSVRLNQPQHF. The chain joins TRBV7-8 to TRBJ1-5; the D is unclear. Between the trimmed V and J ends, which lost 4 bases and 4 bases, there was a span of 11 bases. CDR1 is SGHVS and CDR2 is FQNEAQ in the germline V gene. This CDR3 region has 14 residues.

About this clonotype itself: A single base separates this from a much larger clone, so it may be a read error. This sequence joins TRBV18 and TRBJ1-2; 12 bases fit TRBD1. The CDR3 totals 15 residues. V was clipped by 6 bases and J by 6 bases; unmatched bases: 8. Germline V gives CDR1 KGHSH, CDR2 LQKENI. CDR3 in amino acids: CASSQSGQGANGYTF. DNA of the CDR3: TGTGCCAGCTCCCAATCGGGACAGGGGGCTAATGGCTACACCTTC.

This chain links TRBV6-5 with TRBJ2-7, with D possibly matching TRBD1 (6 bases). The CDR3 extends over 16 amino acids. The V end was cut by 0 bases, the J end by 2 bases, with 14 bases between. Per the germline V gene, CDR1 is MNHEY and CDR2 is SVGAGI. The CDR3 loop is CASSYSTGQQAYEQYF. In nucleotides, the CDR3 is TGTGCCAGCAGTTACTCGACGGGACAACAAGCCTACGAGCAGTACTTC.

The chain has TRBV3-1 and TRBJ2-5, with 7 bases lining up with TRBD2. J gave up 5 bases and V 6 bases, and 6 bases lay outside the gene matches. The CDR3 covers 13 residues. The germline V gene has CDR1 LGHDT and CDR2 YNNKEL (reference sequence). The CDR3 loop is CASRQTSRETQYF. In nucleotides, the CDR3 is TGTGCCAGCAGGCAGACTAGCAGGGAGACCCAGTACTTC.

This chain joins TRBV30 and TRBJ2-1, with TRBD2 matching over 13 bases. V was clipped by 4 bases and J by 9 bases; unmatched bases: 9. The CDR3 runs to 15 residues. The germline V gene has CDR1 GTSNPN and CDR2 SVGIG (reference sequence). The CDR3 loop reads CAWTGGGLAGSEQFF. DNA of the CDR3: TGTGCCTGGACTGGGGGGGGACTAGCGGGAAGTGAGCAGTTCTTC.

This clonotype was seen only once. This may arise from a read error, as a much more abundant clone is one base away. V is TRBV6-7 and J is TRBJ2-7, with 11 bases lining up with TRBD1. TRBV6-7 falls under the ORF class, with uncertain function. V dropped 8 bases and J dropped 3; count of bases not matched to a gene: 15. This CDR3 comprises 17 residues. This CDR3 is CASPGTGGSQPFYEQYF. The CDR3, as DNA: TGTGCCAGCCCCGGGACAGGGGGTAGTCAACCTTTCTACGAGCAGTACTTC.

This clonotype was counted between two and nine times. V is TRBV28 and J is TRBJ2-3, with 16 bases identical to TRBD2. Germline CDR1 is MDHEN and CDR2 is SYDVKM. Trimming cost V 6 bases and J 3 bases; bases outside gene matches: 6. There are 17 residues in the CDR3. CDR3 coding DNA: TGTGCCAGCAGCACCCCGGGACTAGCGGGGGGGACAGATACGCAGTATTTT. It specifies CASSTPGLAGGTDTQYF.

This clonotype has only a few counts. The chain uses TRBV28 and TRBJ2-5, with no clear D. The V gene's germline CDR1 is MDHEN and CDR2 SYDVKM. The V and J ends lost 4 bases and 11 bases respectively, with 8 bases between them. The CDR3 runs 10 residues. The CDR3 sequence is CASSSSWQYF. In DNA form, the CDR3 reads TGTGCCAGCAGTTCTTCCTGGCAGTACTTC.

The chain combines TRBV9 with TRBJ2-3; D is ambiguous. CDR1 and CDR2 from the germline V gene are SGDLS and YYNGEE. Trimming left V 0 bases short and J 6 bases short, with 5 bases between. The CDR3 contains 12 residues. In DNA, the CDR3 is TGTGCCAGCAGCGTAGAGTGGGATACGCAGTATTTT. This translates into CASSVEWDTQYF.

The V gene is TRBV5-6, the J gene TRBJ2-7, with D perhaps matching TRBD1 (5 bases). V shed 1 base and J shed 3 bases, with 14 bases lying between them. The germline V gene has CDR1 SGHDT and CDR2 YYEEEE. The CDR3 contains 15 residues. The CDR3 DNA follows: TGTGCCAGCAGCTTGCCCCGCCAGGGCCTCTACGAGCAGTACTTC. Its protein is CASSLPRQGLYEQYF.